Listed here are 21 T cell receptor beta chains from one sample, sequenced in a study of blood T cell repertoires in COVID-19. The data were produced by immunoSEQ multiplex PCR, yet TCRdb's version contains in-frame clones alone and is incomplete. Counted here are 150,000 to 200,000 clones, roughly four fifths occurring once; the ten biggest clones make up around 10%. Sequencing was done on a sample of peripheral blood. The receptors were sampled from a man in his 60s with active or convalescent COVID-19.

The chain combines TRBV19 with TRBJ2-3; D uncertain. This CDR3 region has 15 residues. Germline CDR1 LNHDA, CDR2 SQIVND (reference sequence). Deletions cut 7 bases from V and 1 base from J, with 15 bases between. The CDR3 sequence: CASKAVEARTDTQYF. The CDR3 DNA follows: TGTGCCAGTAAGGCAGTAGAGGCCCGCACAGATACGCAGTATTTT.

V and J are TRBV25-1 and TRBJ1-2, with 9 bases identical to TRBD1. Germline CDR1 is MGHDK and CDR2 is SYGVNS. V dropped 6 bases and J dropped 4; count of bases not matched to a gene: 6. The CDR3 is made up of 14 amino acids. The CDR3 nucleotides are TGTGCCAGCAGCGGTAGACAGGGGGTCTATGGCTACACCTTC. Translating it yields CASSGRQGVYGYTF.

V is TRBV6-6 and J is TRBJ1-1; 9 bases align to TRBD1. The CDR3 consists of 16 residues. Trimming cost V 5 bases and J 0 bases; bases outside gene matches: 7. Per germline, CDR1 MNHNY and CDR2 SVGAGI (reference sequence). The DNA of the CDR3 is TGTGCCAGCAGTACGACAGGGGGTGCCATGAACACTGAAGCTTTCTTT. As protein: CASSTTGGAMNTEAFF.

The chain employs TRBV2 and TRBJ2-1; 13 nucleotides align to TRBD2. The ends lost 6 bases at V and 5 bases at J; junction bases unmatched: 4. In germline, CDR1 is SNHLY, CDR2 FYNNEI. The CDR3 runs 15 residues. CDR3 loop: CASSRTSGGHNEQFF. The CDR3, as DNA: TGTGCCAGCAGCAGGACTAGCGGGGGTCACAATGAGCAGTTCTTC.

V usage is TRBV2 and J usage is TRBJ1-2, with D tentatively TRBD1 (6 bases). V dropped 3 bases and J dropped 4 bases, with 12 bases sitting between them. The CDR3 is 14 residues long. Germline values: CDR1 SNHLY, CDR2 FYNNEI. The CDR3 nucleotides read TGTGCCAGCAGTGAGGACAGTTCTTTCTATGGCTACACCTTC. Its protein product is CASSEDSSFYGYTF.

The chain is built from TRBV2 and TRBJ1-1; unclear D gene. V lost 4 bases and J lost 2, with 8 bases in between. Germline V CDR1 and CDR2: SNHLY, FYNNEI. CDR3 length equals 13 residues. The CDR3 region is CASSGLINTEAFF. CDR3 DNA: TGTGCCAGCAGTGGACTAATAAACACTGAAGCTTTCTTT.

Only one count was recorded for this clone. The chain is built from TRBV10-3 and TRBJ2-7; D is undetermined. Trimming shortened V by 4 bases and J by 0 bases, and 13 bases separated the two germline ends. In germline, CDR1 is ENHRY, CDR2 SYGVKD. CDR3 size: 15 residues. The CDR3 DNA is TGTGCCATCAGTGGCAAGCGCGCCAACTCCTACGAGCAGTACTTC. This gives the protein CAISGKRANSYEQYF.

This clone has only a few counts. The chain employs TRBV11-3 and TRBJ2-5; the D gene is possibly TRBD1 (6 bases). Germline V gives CDR1 SGHNT, CDR2 YENEEA. The CDR3 covers 14 residues. V was trimmed by 6 bases and J by 1 base, leaving 12 bases between them. The CDR3 sequence is CASRPTGTQETQYF. CDR3 DNA: TGTGCCAGCAGGCCCACAGGGACCCAAGAGACCCAGTACTTC.

The chain combines TRBV18 with TRBJ2-7, with D tentatively TRBD2 (5 bases). Germline assignment: CDR1 KGHSH and CDR2 LQKENI. Trimming pared 6 bases from V and 2 bases from J, leaving 20 bases between. This CDR3 region has 16 residues. The CDR3 DNA sequence: TGTGCCAGCTCCCCGGGAAGTAGCGAGGGCACCTACGAGCAGTACTTC. This translates into CASSPGSSEGTYEQYF. The whole variable domain, remainder taken from reference TRBV18 and TRBJ2-7, is NAGVMQNPRHLVRRRGQEARLRCSPMKGHSHVYWYRQLPEEGLKFMVYLQKENIIDESGMPKERFSAEFPKEGPSILRIQQVVRGDSAAYFCASSPGSSEGTYEQYFGPGTRLTVT.

J is TRBJ1-2 and V is TRBV5-1; 9 positions match TRBD1. Trimming removed 0 bases from V and 2 bases from J; junction bases left unmatched: 5. Germline values: CDR1 SGHRS, CDR2 YFSETQ. CDR3 length: 16 amino acids. The CDR3 coding sequence is TGCGCCAGCAGCTTGGCCTCCGGGACAGGGAACTATGGCTACACCTTC. Amino acids: CASSLASGTGNYGYTF.

The J gene is TRBJ2-2, the V gene TRBV11-3; D remains unclear. V lost 1 base and J lost 0, with 9 bases in between. The length of the CDR3 is 16 residues. The germline CDR1 and CDR2 sequences are SGHNT and YENEEA. In DNA, the CDR3 is TGTGCCAGCAGCTTAGGATACGCAGCGAACACCGGGGAGCTGTTTTTT. As protein: CASSLGYAANTGELFF.

The gene calls are TRBV3-1 (or the pseudogene TRBV3-2) and TRBJ1-3; unclear D gene. Germline values: CDR1 LGHDT, CDR2 YNNKEL (reference sequence). CDR3 length: 16 residues. V dropped 0 bases and J dropped 0 bases, with 9 bases sitting between them. The CDR3 reads CASSQELIDSGNTIYF. For the CDR3, the DNA is TGTGCCAGCAGCCAAGAGCTGATAGACTCTGGAAACACCATATATTTT.

The V call is TRBV10-3, the J call TRBJ1-5; TRBD1 matches at 10 bases. Germline CDR1 is ENHRY and CDR2 is SYGVKD. The CDR3 is made up of 14 amino acids. The trim removed 5 bases at V and 6 bases at J, leaving 4 bases unmatched. The CDR3, as DNA: TGTGCCATCAGTATGGACAGGGGGTTTCAGCCCCAGCATTTT. Protein product: CAISMDRGFQPQHF.

CDR3: CASSMTGQGAAREAFF. The CDR3 nucleotides are TGTGCCAGCTCAATGACGGGACAGGGGGCTGCAAGGGAAGCTTTCTTT. The rearrangement uses TRBV18 and TRBJ1-1; 12 bases match TRBD1. Trimming removed 5 bases from V and 8 bases from J; junction bases left unmatched: 12. The CDR3 has 16 amino acids. CDR1 is KGHSH and CDR2 is LQKENI in the germline V gene.

This rearrangement joins TRBV7-2 to TRBJ2-3; 10 positions agree with TRBD2. The CDR3 length is 17 residues. V lost 0 bases, J lost 5 bases, and 8 bases stayed unmatched. The V gene's germline CDR1 is SGHTA and CDR2 FQGNSA. The CDR3 region is CASSLAPAGGPGDTQYF. The CDR3 nucleotides read TGTGCCAGCAGCTTAGCCCCAGCGGGAGGGCCGGGAGATACGCAGTATTTT.

This chain joins TRBV3-1 (or the pseudogene TRBV3-2) and TRBJ2-3; 10 bases agree with TRBD2. The V gene's germline CDR1 is LGHDT and CDR2 YNNKEL (reference sequence). CDR3 length equals 17 residues. V lost 0 bases to trimming and J lost 7 bases; unmatched junction nucleotides: 10. CDR3 sequence reads: CASSQEYSGGAKNTQYF. The CDR3, as DNA: TGTGCCAGCAGCCAAGAGTACAGCGGGGGGGCGAAGAATACGCAGTATTTT.

This clone has a handful of counts. This CDR3 is CASSVGTGRRAFF. In DNA form, the CDR3 reads TGTGCCAGCAGTGTGGGGACAGGGAGGAGAGCTTTCTTT. The chain recombines TRBV12-3 or TRBV12-4 with TRBJ1-1, with 9 bases that match TRBD1. Trimming at V came to 5 bases and at J to 10 bases, leaving 8 bases not matched to a gene. The CDR3 length is 13 residues.

This clone showed up just a few times. The V and J genes are TRBV28 and TRBJ1-5, with 10 positions matching TRBD1. Germline V lookup: CDR1 MDHEN, CDR2 SYDVKM. This CDR3 region has 16 residues. V was pared by 2 bases and J by 6 bases, with 7 bases of the junction left unmatched. The CDR3 DNA reads TGTGCCAGCAGTTTAAAGACAGGGGGCAGGGGTCAGCCCCAGCATTTT. It specifies CASSLKTGGRGQPQHF.

This chain links TRBV5-1 with TRBJ2-1; 8 nucleotides match TRBD2. Germline V gene data show CDR1 as SGHRS and CDR2 as YFSETQ. Unmatched junction bases numbered 7, after V lost 2 bases and J lost 0 bases. The CDR3 sequence is 17 residues long. The CDR3 protein is CASSLNTGGSSYNEQFF. DNA for the CDR3: TGCGCCAGCAGCTTAAATACGGGAGGGAGCTCCTACAATGAGCAGTTCTTC.

The rearrangement links TRBV28 to TRBJ2-3; a weak D match, TRBD2 (7 bases). This CDR3 has 14 amino acids. Germline V gene lookup returns CDR1 MDHEN and CDR2 SYDVKM. The V gene lost 5 bases and the J gene lost 6 bases, with 15 bases spanning the gap. CDR3 DNA sequence: TGTGCCAGCAGTCCGGGGCGGGGGCGGGATACGCAGTATTTT. Residues: CASSPGRGRDTQYF.

The chain uses TRBV29-1 and TRBJ2-5; 9 nucleotides align to TRBD2. Germline trimming cut 4 bases from V and 5 bases from J; bases unmatched to any gene: 8. This CDR3 has 14 amino acids. From germline, CDR1 is SQVTM and CDR2 ANQGSEA. CDR3 protein: CSVGLSGSSETQYF. CDR3 bases: TGCAGCGTTGGTCTTAGCGGGAGCAGTGAGACCCAGTACTTC.